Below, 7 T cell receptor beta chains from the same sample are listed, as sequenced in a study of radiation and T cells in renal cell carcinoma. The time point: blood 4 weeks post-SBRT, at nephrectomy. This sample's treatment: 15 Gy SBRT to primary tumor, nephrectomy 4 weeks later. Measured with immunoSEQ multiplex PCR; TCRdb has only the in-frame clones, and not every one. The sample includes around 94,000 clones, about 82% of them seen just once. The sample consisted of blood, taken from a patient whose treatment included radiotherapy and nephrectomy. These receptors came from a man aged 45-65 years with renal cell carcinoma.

Written as DNA, the CDR3 is TGTGCCAGCAGCTTGGAACTCAGGGGGCCCAGGGAAGAGCAGTACTTC. This codes for CASSLELRGPREEQYF. The chain combines TRBV7-9 with TRBJ2-7; TRBD1 agrees at 8 bases. The J segment lost 7 bases and the V segment lost 3 bases, leaving 14 bases of the junction unmatched. Germline V gives CDR1 SEHNR, CDR2 FQNEAQ (reference sequence). This CDR3 spans 16 amino acids. Variable domain in full (rest from reference TRBV7-9 and TRBJ2-7): DTGVSQNPRHKITKRGQNVTFRCDPISEHNRLYWYRQTLGQGPEFLTYFQNEAQLEKSRLLSDRFSAERPKGSFSTLEIQRTEQGDSAMYLCASSLELRGPREEQYFGPGTRLTVT.

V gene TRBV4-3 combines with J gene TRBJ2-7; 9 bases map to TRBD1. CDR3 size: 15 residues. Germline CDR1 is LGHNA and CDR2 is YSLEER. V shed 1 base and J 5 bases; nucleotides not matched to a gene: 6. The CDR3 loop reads CASSQGTGAGNEQYF. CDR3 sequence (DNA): TGCGCCAGCAGCCAAGGGACAGGGGCCGGGAACGAGCAGTACTTC.

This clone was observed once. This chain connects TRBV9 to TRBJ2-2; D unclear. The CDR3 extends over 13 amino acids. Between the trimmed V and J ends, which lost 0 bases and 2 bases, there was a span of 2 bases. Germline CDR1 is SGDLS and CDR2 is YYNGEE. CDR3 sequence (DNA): TGTGCCAGCAGCGTAGGAAACACCGGGGAGCTGTTTTTT. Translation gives CASSVGNTGELFF.

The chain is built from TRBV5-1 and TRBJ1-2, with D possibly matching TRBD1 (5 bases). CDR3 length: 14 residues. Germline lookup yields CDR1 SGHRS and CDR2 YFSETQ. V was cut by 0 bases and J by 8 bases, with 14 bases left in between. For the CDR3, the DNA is TGCGCCAGCAGCTTGGGGTCCAGGGAAGGCGGCTACACCTTC. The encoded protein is CASSLGSREGGYTF.

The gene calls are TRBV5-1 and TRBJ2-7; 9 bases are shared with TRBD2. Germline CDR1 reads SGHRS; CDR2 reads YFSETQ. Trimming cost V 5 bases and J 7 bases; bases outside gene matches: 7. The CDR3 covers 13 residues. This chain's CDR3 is CASRTSGSGEQYF. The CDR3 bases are TGCGCCAGCAGAACTAGCGGGTCTGGGGAGCAGTACTTC.

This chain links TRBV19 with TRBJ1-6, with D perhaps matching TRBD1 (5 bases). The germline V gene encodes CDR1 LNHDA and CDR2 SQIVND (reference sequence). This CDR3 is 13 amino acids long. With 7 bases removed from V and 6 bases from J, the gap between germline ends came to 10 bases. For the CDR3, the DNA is TGTGCCAGTAATCAGGACATTAATTCACCCCTCCACTTT. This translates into CASNQDINSPLHF.

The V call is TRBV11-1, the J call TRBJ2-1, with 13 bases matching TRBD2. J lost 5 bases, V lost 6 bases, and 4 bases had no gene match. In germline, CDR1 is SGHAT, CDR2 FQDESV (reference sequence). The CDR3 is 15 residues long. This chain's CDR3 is CASSYGLAGDNEQFF. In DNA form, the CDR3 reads TGTGCCAGCAGTTACGGACTAGCGGGAGACAATGAGCAGTTCTTC.